A selection of T cell receptor beta chains follows, all from one sample in a study of cytomegalovirus exposure and HLA in healthy donors. Assay: immunoSEQ multiplex PCR; the TCRdb copy retains only in-frame clones and omits some. The sample holds around 100,000 clones, about 70% seen once. Sequencing input: PBMCs. These receptor sequences come from a man younger than 45 in good health and CMV-seropositive. CDR3s include the opening cysteine and the closing phenylalanine or tryptophan. D genes are given only for firm matches. The size entry is marked missing in some rows and otherwise reads once, few, many or a size class.

abundance	j_gene	v_gene	d_gene	CDR3nt	CDR3aa
-	TRBJ1-2	TRBV29-1	TRBD1	TGCAGCGTGCCACCCTTGACAGGGCTAGAGACTACTGGCTACACCTTC	CSVPPLTGLETTGYTF
few	TRBJ1-6	TRBV19	-	TGTGCCAGTAATACAGGGCGGTATTCACCCCTCCACTTT	CASNTGRYSPLHF
-	TRBJ1-6	TRBV7-2	-	TGTGCCAGCAGCCCCCGGACTTCCCTGAGCTCCTATAATTCACCCCTCCACTTT	CASSPRTSLSSYNSPLHF
few	TRBJ2-7	TRBV20-1	TRBD1	TGCAGTGCGACGACAGGGCGACTTAGGTACTTC	CSATTGRLRYF
-	TRBJ1-1	TRBV6-5	-	TGTGCCAGCAGTTTGAGGCGGGAAGCCACTGAAGCTTTCTTT	CASSLRREATEAFF
-	TRBJ1-1	TRBV5-6	TRBD1	TGTGCCAGCAGCTCTTCCCGGGACAGGGACCGAATCACTGAAGCTTTCTTT	CASSSSRDRDRITEAFF
-	TRBJ2-1	TRBV29-1	-	TGCAGCGTTGAAGAAATGAGGAGCGGTAATGAGCAGTTCTTC	CSVEEMRSGNEQFF
-	TRBJ1-1	TRBV4-1	-	TGCGCCAGCAGCCAACCACGCGAGAACACTGAAGCTTTCTTT	CASSQPRENTEAFF
-	TRBJ2-2	TRBV11-2	TRBD2	TGTGCCAGCAGACGTCCGGGACTAGGAAACACCGGGGAGCTGTTTTTT	CASRRPGLGNTGELFF
once	TRBJ1-6	TRBV7-9	-	TGTGCCAGCAGCCCGCGACAGGCGGCGGATTCACCCCTCCACTTT	CASSPRQAADSPLHF
-	TRBJ2-6	TRBV7-3	TRBD1	TGTGCCAGCAGCTCGTACGACAGGGGAGAAGGGGCCAACGTCCTGACTTTC	CASSSYDRGEGANVLTF
-	TRBJ2-5	TRBV5-8	TRBD1	TGTGCCAGCAGCTCGAGCTATGCCGGGACAGCATACGAACAAGAGACCCAGTACTTC	CASSSSYAGTAYEQETQYF
once	TRBJ1-5	TRBV10-3	-	TGTGCCATCAGTGAAAGGACAGCCAATCAGCCCCAGCATTTT	CAISERTANQPQHF
-	TRBJ1-5	TRBV15	TRBD1	TGTGCCACCAGCAGGTTAGGGGGCAATGGTCAGCCCCAGCATTTT	CATSRLGGNGQPQHF
-	TRBJ1-3	TRBV11-2	TRBD1	TGTGCCAGCAGCCCGGGACAGAACTCTGGAAGCACCATATATTTT	CASSPGQNSGSTIYF
-	TRBJ2-3	TRBV5-1	-	TGCGCCAGCAGCTTCGGGGGAGAGGCAGATACGCAGTATTTT	CASSFGGEADTQYF
once	TRBJ1-2	TRBV2	-	TGTGCCAGTACCGAAAGTACCAGGGGACCCCTCGGCTATGGCTACACCTTC	CASTESTRGPLGYGYTF
-	TRBJ2-5	TRBV5-6	-	TGTGCCAGCAGCTTGGGTTCGCTCTCATGGCACTTC	CASSLGSLSWHF
-	TRBJ2-3	TRBV29-1	-	TGCAGCGTTGATGGGGAGAGCACAGATACGCAGTATTTT	CSVDGESTDTQYF
-	TRBJ2-5	TRBV2	TRBD2	TGTGCCAGCAGTGAACCGCTAGCGGGGGGGCGAAACCAAGAGACCCAGTACTTC	CASSEPLAGGRNQETQYF
-	TRBJ2-7	TRBV6-5	TRBD2	TGTGCCAGCAGCTTAATAGCGGGGGGGCCTGACGAGCAGTACTTC	CASSLIAGGPDEQYF
-	TRBJ2-1	TRBV7-9	TRBD1	TGTGCCAGCTTTGGACAGGCCGACAATGAGCAGTTCTTC	CASFGQADNEQFF
few	TRBJ1-5	TRBV6-5	-	TGTGCCAGCAGTTACGCCAGGGATAGCAATCAGCCCCAGCATTTT	CASSYARDSNQPQHF
once	TRBJ2-1	TRBV5-6	-	TGTGCCAGCAGCGGGGGGACCTACAATGAGCAGTTCTTC	CASSGGTYNEQFF
-	TRBJ1-1	TRBV6-5	-	TGTGCCAGCACCTTAGGGGTGGGGACTGAAGCTTTCTTT	CASTLGVGTEAFF
few	TRBJ2-3	TRBV4-1	-	TGCGCCAGCAGCCAGGAGCGAGCCTACACAGATACGCAGTATTTT	CASSQERAYTDTQYF
once	TRBJ1-2	TRBV9	TRBD1	TGTGCCAGCAGCACTGGACAGGCTAACTATGGCTACACCTTC	CASSTGQANYGYTF
-	TRBJ1-2	TRBV11-3	-	TGTGCCAGCACCCCCGGCGGAGGCTATGGCTACACCTTC	CASTPGGGYGYTF
-	TRBJ1-2	TRBV19	-	TGTGCCAGTAGTTTTTTACCCACAAGCGACTATGGCTACACCTTC	CASSFLPTSDYGYTF
-	TRBJ1-2	TRBV21-1	-	TGTGCCAGCAGCAAAGCGCGGGGGACAGGGGGCGAAGGTGCGTATGGCTACACCTTC	CASSKARGTGGEGAYGYTF
-	TRBJ2-2	TRBV9	-	TGTGCCAGCAGCGTAGCTTGGAGTGGTAGCACCGGGGAGCTGTTTTTT	CASSVAWSGSTGELFF
-	TRBJ2-2	TRBV27	TRBD2	TGTGCCAGCAGTAGAGGGACTAGCATCGGGGAGCTGTTTTTT	CASSRGTSIGELFF
-	TRBJ1-1	TRBV6-4	TRBD1	TGTGCCAGCAGTGAGGCTAGGCCCAGGGGGGTGCGCATGAACACTGAAGCTTTCTTT	CASSEARPRGVRMNTEAFF
few	TRBJ2-7	TRBV30	TRBD1	TGTGCCTGGAGTGTACTCAACAGGGGTCCCTACGAGCAGTACTTC	CAWSVLNRGPYEQYF
-	TRBJ1-1	TRBV27	-	TGTGCCAGCAGTACTCTGGGCAGGGATGGGACTGAAGCTTTCTTT	CASSTLGRDGTEAFF
-	TRBJ2-3	TRBV6-5	-	TGTGCCAGCAGACTAGGATCTAGCACAGATACGCAGTATTTT	CASRLGSSTDTQYF
-	TRBJ2-3	TRBV11-3	-	TGTGCCAGCAGCCTCTCCTTTACGGGGGAACCTAACACAGATACGCAGTATTTT	CASSLSFTGEPNTDTQYF
-	TRBJ1-2	TRBV6-5	-	TGTGCCAGCACCTTCTCGGCGGGAGCTAACTATGGCTACACCTTC	CASTFSAGANYGYTF
few	TRBJ2-1	TRBV10-3	TRBD2	TGTGCCATCAGGGGGGAGCGGGAGGGCCTAGGCGATGAGCAGTTCTTC	CAIRGEREGLGDEQFF
-	TRBJ2-5	TRBV11-3	-	TGTGCCAGCAGCAAGAGGACATTGCAAGAGACCCAGTACTTC	CASSKRTLQETQYF
once	TRBJ1-1	TRBV5-4	TRBD1	TGTGCCAGCAGCTTGAGGACAGGGGGTCGAAACACTGAAGCTTTCTTT	CASSLRTGGRNTEAFF
few	TRBJ1-2	TRBV4-1	TRBD1	TGCGCCAGCAGCCAAGATTTCGACTCAGGACAGGGTCGATATGGCTACACCTTC	CASSQDFDSGQGRYGYTF
-	TRBJ2-7	TRBV2	TRBD1	TGTGCCAGCAGTGCGACAGGGGGCTACGAGCAGTACTTC	CASSATGGYEQYF
-	TRBJ2-5	TRBV25-1	-	TGTGCCAGCAGTGAATTGCGGGACGCCCAAGAGACCCAGTACTTC	CASSELRDAQETQYF
once	TRBJ1-5	TRBV5-3	-	TGTGCCAGAAGGGTGGCAGGGATCGTGTATCAGCCCCAGCATTTT	CARRVAGIVYQPQHF
-	TRBJ1-2	TRBV21-1	-	TGTGCCAGCAGCAAGGAACAGGGGGTCAACCCCTATGGCTACACCTTC	CASSKEQGVNPYGYTF
few	TRBJ2-2	TRBV7-3	-	TGTGCCAGCAGCTCCGGACAGTCCACCGGGGAGCTGTTTTTT	CASSSGQSTGELFF
few	TRBJ1-5	TRBV4-2	TRBD1	TGTGCCAGCAGCCAAGGGACAGGGGGGCTCAATCAGCCCCAGCATTTT	CASSQGTGGLNQPQHF
-	TRBJ1-5	TRBV20-1	-	TGCAGTGCTAGTCAGGGGAAGCCCCAGCATTTT	CSASQGKPQHF
-	TRBJ1-1	TRBV5-1	TRBD1	TGCGCCAGCAGCTTGGGAGGGGGCGGGAAGACTGAAGCTTTCTTT	CASSLGGGGKTEAFF